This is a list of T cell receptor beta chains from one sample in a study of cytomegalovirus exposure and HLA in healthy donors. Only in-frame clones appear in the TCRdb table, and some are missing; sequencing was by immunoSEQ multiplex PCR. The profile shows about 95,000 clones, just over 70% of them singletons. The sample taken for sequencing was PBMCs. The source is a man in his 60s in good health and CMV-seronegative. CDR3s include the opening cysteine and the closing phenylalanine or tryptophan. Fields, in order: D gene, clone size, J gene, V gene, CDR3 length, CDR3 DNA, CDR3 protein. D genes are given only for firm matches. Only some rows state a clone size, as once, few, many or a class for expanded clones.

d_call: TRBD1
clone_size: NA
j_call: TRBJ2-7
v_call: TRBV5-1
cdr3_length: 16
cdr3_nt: TGCGCCAGCAGCCTAGACAGGGTAAGACTCTCCTACGAGCAGTACTTC
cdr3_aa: CASSLDRVRLSYEQYF

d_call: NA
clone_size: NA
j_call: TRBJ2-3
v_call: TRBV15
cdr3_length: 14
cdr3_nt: TGTGCCACCAGCAGAGAGCCCACATCGGATACGCAGTATTTT
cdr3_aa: CATSREPTSDTQYF

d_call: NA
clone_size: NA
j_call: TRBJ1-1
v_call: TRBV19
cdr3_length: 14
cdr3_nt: TGTGCCAGTAGTATAGGACAGGCCAACACTGAAGCTTTCTTT
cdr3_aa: CASSIGQANTEAFF

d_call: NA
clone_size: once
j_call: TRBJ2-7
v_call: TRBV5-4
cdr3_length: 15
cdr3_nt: TGTGCCAGCAGCTCACCGGGACGGGAGACCTACGAGCAGTACTTC
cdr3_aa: CASSSPGRETYEQYF

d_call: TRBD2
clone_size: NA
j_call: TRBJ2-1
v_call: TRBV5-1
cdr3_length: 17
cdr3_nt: TGCGCCAGCAGCTGGGGACTAGCGGGGGGGTTTTACAATGAGCAGTTCTTC
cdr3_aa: CASSWGLAGGFYNEQFF

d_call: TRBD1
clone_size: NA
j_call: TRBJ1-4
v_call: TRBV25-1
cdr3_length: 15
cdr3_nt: TGTGCCAGCAGCCTCCCACAGGGGGCGGGTGAAAAACTGTTTTTT
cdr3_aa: CASSLPQGAGEKLFF

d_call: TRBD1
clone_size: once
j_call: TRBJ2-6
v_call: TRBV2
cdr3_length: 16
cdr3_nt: TGTGCCAGCAGCGGGGACAGGGGATCGGGGGCCAACGTCCTGACTTTC
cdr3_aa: CASSGDRGSGANVLTF

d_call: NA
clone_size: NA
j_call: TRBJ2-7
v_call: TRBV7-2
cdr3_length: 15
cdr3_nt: TGTGCCAGCAGCCTCGACCGGACTACTACCTACGAGCAGTACTTC
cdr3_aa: CASSLDRTTTYEQYF

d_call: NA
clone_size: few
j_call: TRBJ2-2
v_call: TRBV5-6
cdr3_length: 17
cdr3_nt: TGTGCCAGCAGCTTGGCCGGGGGAGCAAAGAACACCGGGGAGCTGTTTTTT
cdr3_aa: CASSLAGGAKNTGELFF

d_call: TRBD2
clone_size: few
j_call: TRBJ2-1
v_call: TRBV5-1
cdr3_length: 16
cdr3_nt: TGCGCCAGCAGCTTGGAGAGTAGCGGGGCCTACAATGAGCAGTTCTTC
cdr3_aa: CASSLESSGAYNEQFF